This TCR beta chain was captured by sequencing in a study of identical twins. This clonotype has a count of ten or more. In TCRdb, the 5' RACE reads were re-called with MiXCR into one record per CDR3 protein. The sample carries around 670,000 distinct CDR3 sequences, 5.5% to 6.5% recorded once. Sequenced material: naive T cells sorted from blood. The TCR was taken from a man aged 18 to 29 in good health.

The DNA of the CDR3 is TGCAGTGCTAACGGGAACACCGGGGAGCTGTTTTTT. It codes for CSANGNTGELFF. The chain has TRBV20-1 and TRBJ2-2, with no clear D. V was shortened by 4 bases and J by 1 base, with 4 bases between the two germline ends. Germline V lookup: CDR1 DFQATT, CDR2 SNEGSKA (reference sequence). The CDR3 spans 12 residues.